This T cell receptor (beta chain) was captured in a study of T cell responses to AZD1222 COVID-19 vaccine. The germline gives CDR1 SNHLY, CDR2 FYNNEI. The CDR3 loop spans 11 amino acids. Trimming took off 5 bases at V and 11 bases at J, with 12 bases between the two ends. This clone showed up just once. TCRdb keeps only in-frame clones here, not all; method: immunoSEQ multiplex PCR. The repertoire consists of about 130,000 clones, with 85% to 90% occurring once and the leading ten covering about a fifth. This TCR was recovered from an adult in good health. The chain carries TRBV2 and TRBJ1-1; D is perhaps TRBD1 (5 bases). The sequencing used peripheral blood, collected on day 0 of AZD1222 vaccination. The DNA of the CDR3 is TGTGCCAGCAGTATACGAGGGGAGGCTTTCTTT. Its protein is CASSIRGEAFF.